The clone carrying this TCR beta chain rates as medium-sized. Antigen specificity is unknown. The read ends 3 residues shy of where the CDR3 ends; the end is completed using the germline J gene. Patients had low serum IgG, IgA and/or IgM and specific antibody deficiency. Both groups were predominantly of Caucasian heritage. This sample was taken from a study of T cell clonality in common variable immunodeficiency. Study-wide findings and caveats: CVID subjects shared fewer TCRbeta clones than healthy controls did. Fewer deletions and N-nucleotide insertions were reportedly seen in common variable immunodeficiency TCR beta sequences.

Method: immunoSEQ multiplex PCR; TCRdb's copy keeps in-frame clones and lacks some. This sample has around 21,000 clones, each found more than once. The V gene end was trimmed by 3 bases and the J gene end by 5 bases; junction bases not matched to a gene: 8. Per germline, CDR1 LNHDA and CDR2 SQIVND (reference sequence). The CDR3 length is 16 residues. The sample was peripheral blood mononuclear cells. This clonotype was obtained from a human donor with common variable immunodeficiency. V is TRBV19 and J is TRBJ2-1; 9 positions match TRBD1. CDR3 loop: CASSMVDHRGHNEQFF. CDR3 bases read: TGTGCCAGTAGTATGGTGGACCACAGGGGGCACAATGAG. The full variable domain, with the rest looked up from reference TRBV19 and TRBJ2-1, is DGGITQSPKYLFRKEGQNVTLSCEQNLNHDAMYWYRQDPGQGLRLIYYSQIVNDFQKGDIAEGYSVSREKKESFPLTVTSAQKNPTAFYLCASSMVDHRGHNEQFFGPGTRLTVL.